The entry below describes one T cell receptor (beta chain). This clonotype has more than one count but fewer than ten. This clone's antigen is unknown. No much larger clone is present one base from it, and per-base qualities are unavailable. The entry originates in a study of T-cell memory formation after mild COVID-19 (dated by TCRdb to the early 2020s). Regarding the study in general: Most TCR sequence clusters were specific to one of the two donors. Longitudinal TCRalpha and TCRbeta repertoire sequencing tracked T-cell clones expanding and contracting after mild COVID-19 in two donors. The cohort was made up of two young adult volunteers, one female and one male, who were previously healthy. What the work shows at the level of the full study, not this receptor alone: Contracting CD4+ clones appeared mostly in the CM and EM memory subsets, whereas CD8+ clones were enriched in EMRA. The detection of some responding clones in pre-infection memory suggests that pre-existing cross-reactive memory T cells joined the SARS-CoV-2 response. The second-wave clones that peaked on day 37 were not confirmed to be SARS-CoV-2 specific. Only two mild cases were covered in the study, and larger cohorts including severe cases with pre-infection samples were considered necessary. Clones contracting from day 15 to 85 had balanced CD4/CD8 phenotypes, while a second wave expanding from day 15 to 37 was biased towards CD4+.

V gives up 2 bases and J gives up 2 bases, and the segment between their germline ends measures 10 bases. Sequences MNHEY (CDR1) and SMNVEV (CDR2) are obtained from the germline V gene (reference sequence). The cysteine opens and the phenylalanine closes a CDR3 of 14 amino acids. Here the CDR3 DNA is all that survives: 42 bases in frame from base 1. Sequencing instrument: Illumina NovaSeq 6000. TCRalpha and TCRbeta cDNA libraries were constructed by 5'RACE with constant-segment primers, with sample barcodes and unique molecular identifiers being introduced. Trizol reagent was used to extract RNA from every sample. Amplification of the libraries took two PCR steps, and the second step added a second sample barcode plus Illumina TruSeq adapters. Sequencing of the libraries was done on an Illumina NovaSeq, producing 2 x 150 bp paired-end reads. Concerning the study's data processing: Reads were demultiplexed and collapsed into UMI-guided consensus sequences with migec v1.2.7. Using mixcr v2.1.11, UMI consensuses were aligned to TRA and TRB V and J templates and then assembled into clonotypes. Expanded or contracted clonotypes were those called significant by both edgeR and NoisET, with noise models trained on biological replicates. For edgeR calls, a false discovery rate-adjusted p below 0.01 and a log2 fold-change threshold of 1 were applied. As an exploratory analysis of dynamics, max-normalized trajectories of the 1000 most abundant clonotypes were examined by PCA with hierarchical clustering. Separately sequenced CD4+ and CD8+ repertoires were used to assign the CD4 or CD8 phenotype of responding clones. The public reads were reanalyzed by TCRdb: fastp trimming at Q25, MiXCR alignment, in-frame beta chains only. Duplicate CDR3 protein sequences are folded into a single record with the most common DNA and genes. These V and J calls rely on TCRdb rather than the paper's analysis. The sample records under 250,000 distinct CDR3 sequences, under 30% of which are singletons. Of the sample, about an eighth is held by the ten largest clones.

PBMCs were isolated by Ficoll-Paque density gradient centrifugation. The rearranged segments are TRBV27 and TRBJ2-7; TRBD1 is a weak D gene call, 5 bases matching. Sequencing used PBMCs or a T cell subset sorted from them (not recorded which). This sequence was found in an adult woman who had mild COVID-19 (a few samples of this study predate the infection). The sample titles of this study are shuffled in the database, so cell type and time point are left out; the donor was told from shared clones. The CDR3 in this case is CASSLKGFAYEQYF. The DNA sequence reads TGTGCCAGCAGTTTAAAGGGGTTTGCCTACGAGCAGTACTTC.